The entry below gives a single T cell receptor (beta chain) sequence along with its context. As yet, its antigen is unknown. Germline loops: CDR1 LGHDT, CDR2 YNNKEL (reference sequence). The CDR3 totals 18 residues. V gave up 1 base and J gave up 0 bases; unmatched junction bases: 8. Clones were sequenced by immunoSEQ multiplex PCR, and TCRdb holds only the in-frame ones, with some missing. The sample lists 300,000 to 400,000 clones, around nine tenths occurring once. This entry comes from a study of Ad26.COV2.S vaccination and SARS-CoV-2 variants. Treatment: roughly 19 received Ad26.COV2.S at low or high dose, single or two shots; five or six received placebo; per-sample allocation not given. Vaccine and placebo recipients were sampled on day 63 after the first injection. Recruitment in Boston yielded a donor of adult age, 18-55 years. The vaccine antigen was prefusion-stabilized Wuhan SARS-CoV-2 spike.

Notes on the study in general: Total responses of T cells may have been underestimated by the analyses of TCR breadth and depth. Reportedly, spike-specific CD8+ and CD4+ T cell responses achieved substantial breadth once vaccination had taken place.

The V call is TRBV3-1 (or the pseudogene TRBV3-2), the J call TRBJ2-4, with 8 positions matching TRBD1. This material consisted of peripheral blood, taken in a trial of Ad26.COV2.S vaccine versus placebo. The origin of this receptor is a person between 18 and 59 years old who received the Ad26.COV2.S COVID-19 vaccine or a placebo. The CDR3 nucleotides are TGTGCCAGCAGCCAAGCCAGGGGGCGCGACGGAGCCAAAAACATTCAGTACTTC. Translated: CASSQARGRDGAKNIQYF.